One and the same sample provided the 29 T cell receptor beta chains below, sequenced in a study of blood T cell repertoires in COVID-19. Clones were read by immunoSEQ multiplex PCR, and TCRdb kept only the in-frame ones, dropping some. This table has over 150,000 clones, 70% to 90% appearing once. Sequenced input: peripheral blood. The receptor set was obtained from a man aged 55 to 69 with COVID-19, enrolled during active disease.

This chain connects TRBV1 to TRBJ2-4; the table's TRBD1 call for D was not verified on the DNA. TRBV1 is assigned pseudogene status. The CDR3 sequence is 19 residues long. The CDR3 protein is CTSSQEEGPDRGIVDIQYF. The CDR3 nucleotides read TGCACCAGCAGCCAAGAAGAGGGGCCGGACAGGGGGATAGTGGACATTCAGTACTTC.

CDR3: CASSYLGHYQETQYF. The CDR3 coding sequence is TGTGCCAGCAGTTACCTCGGACACTATCAAGAGACCCAGTACTTC. V is TRBV6-2 or TRBV6-3 and J is TRBJ2-5; perhaps TRBD1 as D (5 bases). CDR1 is MNHEY, CDR2 SVGEGT, per germline. The CDR3 sequence is 15 residues long. Trimming stripped 2 bases from V and 2 bases from J, with 12 bases between.

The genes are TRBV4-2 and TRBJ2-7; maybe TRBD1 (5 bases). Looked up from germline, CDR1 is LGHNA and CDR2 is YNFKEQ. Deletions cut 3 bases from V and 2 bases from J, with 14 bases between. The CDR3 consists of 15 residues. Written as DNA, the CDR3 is TGTGCCAGCAGCCAGGGGAAGGGGCCCCCCTACGAGCAGTACTTC. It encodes CASSQGKGPPYEQYF.

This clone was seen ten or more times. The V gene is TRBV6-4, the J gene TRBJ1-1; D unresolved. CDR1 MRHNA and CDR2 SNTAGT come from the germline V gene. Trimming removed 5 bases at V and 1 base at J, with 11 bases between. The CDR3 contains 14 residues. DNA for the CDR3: TGTGCCAGCAGTCCACAGTACGGGAACACTGAAGCTTTCTTT. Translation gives CASSPQYGNTEAFF.

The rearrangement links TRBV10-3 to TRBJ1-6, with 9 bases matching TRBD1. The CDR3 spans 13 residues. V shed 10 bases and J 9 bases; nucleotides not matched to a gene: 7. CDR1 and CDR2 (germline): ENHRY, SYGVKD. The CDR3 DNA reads TGTGCCACCGGACAGGGGTGGAGTTCACCCCTCCACTTT. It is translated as CATGQGWSSPLHF.

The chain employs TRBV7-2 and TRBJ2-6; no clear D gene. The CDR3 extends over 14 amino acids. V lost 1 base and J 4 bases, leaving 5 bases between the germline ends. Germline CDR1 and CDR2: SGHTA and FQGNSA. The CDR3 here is CASSLGAGANVLTF. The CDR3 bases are TGTGCCAGCAGCTTAGGGGCGGGGGCCAACGTCCTGACTTTC.

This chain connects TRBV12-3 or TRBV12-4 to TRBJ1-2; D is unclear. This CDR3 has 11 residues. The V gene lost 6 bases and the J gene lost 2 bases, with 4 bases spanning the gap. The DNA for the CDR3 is TGTGCCAGCAGCCCAAACTATGGCTACACCTTC. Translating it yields CASSPNYGYTF.

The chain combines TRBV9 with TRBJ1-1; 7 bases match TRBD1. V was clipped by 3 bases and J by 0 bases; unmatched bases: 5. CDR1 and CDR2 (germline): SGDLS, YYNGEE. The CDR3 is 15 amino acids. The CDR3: CASSAEGALNTEAFF. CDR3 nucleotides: TGTGCCAGCAGCGCCGAGGGGGCGTTGAACACTGAAGCTTTCTTT.

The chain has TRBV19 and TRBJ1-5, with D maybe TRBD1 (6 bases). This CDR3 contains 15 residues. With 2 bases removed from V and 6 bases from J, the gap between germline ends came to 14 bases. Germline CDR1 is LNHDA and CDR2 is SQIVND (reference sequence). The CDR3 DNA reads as TGTGCCAGTAGTATAAGGCAGGGGATGAGTCAGCCCCAGCATTTT. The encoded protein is CASSIRQGMSQPQHF.

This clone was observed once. The CDR3, as DNA: TGTGCCAGCAGCTTGGAGTTTTGGAGGAGCACAGATACGCAGTATTTT. Its protein is CASSLEFWRSTDTQYF. The chain links TRBV5-5 to TRBJ2-3; a possible D gene is TRBD2 (5 bases). This CDR3 is built from 16 residues. The V gene lost 0 bases and the J gene lost 0 bases, with 11 bases spanning the gap. The germline V gene has CDR1 SGHKS and CDR2 YYEKEE (reference sequence).

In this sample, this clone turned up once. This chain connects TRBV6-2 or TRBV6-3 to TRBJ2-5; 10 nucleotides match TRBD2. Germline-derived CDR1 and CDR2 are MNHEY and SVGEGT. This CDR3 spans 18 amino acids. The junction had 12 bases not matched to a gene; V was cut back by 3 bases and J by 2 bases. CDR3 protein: CASSYTLGLAELQETQYF. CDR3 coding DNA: TGTGCCAGCAGTTATACCCTCGGACTAGCGGAATTACAAGAGACCCAGTACTTC.

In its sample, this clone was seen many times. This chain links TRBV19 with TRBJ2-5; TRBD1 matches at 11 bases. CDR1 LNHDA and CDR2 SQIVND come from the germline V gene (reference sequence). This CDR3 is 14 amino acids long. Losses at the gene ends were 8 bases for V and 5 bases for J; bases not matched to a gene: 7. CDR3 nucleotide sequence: TGTGCCAGTCGGAGGACAGGGGGCGTGGAGACCCAGTACTTC. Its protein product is CASRRTGGVETQYF. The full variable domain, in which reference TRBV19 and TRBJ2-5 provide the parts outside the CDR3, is DGGITQSPKYLFRKEGQNVTLSCEQNLNHDAMYWYRQDPGQGLRLIYYSQIVNDFQKGDIAEGYSVSREKKESFPLTVTSAQKNPTAFYLCASRRTGGVETQYFGPGTRLLVL.

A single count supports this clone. In DNA, the CDR3 is TGTGCCAGCAGCGTATTAGCGGCCCTGAGCACAGATACGCAGTATTTT. It is translated as CASSVLAALSTDTQYF. The chain is built from TRBV9 and TRBJ2-3; D possibly corresponds to TRBD2 (6 bases). In germline, CDR1 is SGDLS, CDR2 YYNGEE. This CDR3 is built from 16 residues. V was pared by 1 base and J by 0 bases, with 12 bases between.

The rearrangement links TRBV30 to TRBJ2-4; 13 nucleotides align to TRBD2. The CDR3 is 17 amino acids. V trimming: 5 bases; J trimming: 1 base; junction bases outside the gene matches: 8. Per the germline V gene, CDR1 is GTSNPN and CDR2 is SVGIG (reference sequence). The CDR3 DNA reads TGTGCCTGGCGACTAGCGGGAGGTTCACGGGCCAAAAACATTCAGTACTTC. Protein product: CAWRLAGGSRAKNIQYF.

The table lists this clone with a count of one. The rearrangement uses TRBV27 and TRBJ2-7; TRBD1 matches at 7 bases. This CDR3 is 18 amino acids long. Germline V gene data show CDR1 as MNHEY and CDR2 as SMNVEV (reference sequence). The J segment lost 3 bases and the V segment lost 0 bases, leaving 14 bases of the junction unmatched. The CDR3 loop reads CASSLSTRGRQGNYEQYF. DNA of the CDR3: TGTGCCAGCAGTTTATCGACCCGCGGTCGACAGGGCAACTACGAGCAGTACTTC.

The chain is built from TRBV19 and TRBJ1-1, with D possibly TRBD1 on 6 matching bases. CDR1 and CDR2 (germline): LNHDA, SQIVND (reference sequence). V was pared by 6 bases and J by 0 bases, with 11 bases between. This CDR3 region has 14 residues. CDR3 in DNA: TGTGCCAGTAGGCCGGGACACGTGAACACTGAAGCTTTCTTT. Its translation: CASRPGHVNTEAFF. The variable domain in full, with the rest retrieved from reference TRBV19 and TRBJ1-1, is DGGITQSPKYLFRKEGQNVTLSCEQNLNHDAMYWYRQDPGQGLRLIYYSQIVNDFQKGDIAEGYSVSREKKESFPLTVTSAQKNPTAFYLCASRPGHVNTEAFFGQGTRLTVV.

This chain's CDR3 is CASSLPGQSSYEQYF. For the CDR3, the DNA is TGTGCCAGCAGTTTACCGGGACAAAGCTCCTACGAGCAGTACTTC. The genes are TRBV28 and TRBJ2-7; D is possibly TRBD1 (6 bases). From germline, CDR1 is MDHEN and CDR2 SYDVKM. The CDR3 length is 15 residues. Trimming removed 2 bases at V and 0 bases at J, with 11 bases between.

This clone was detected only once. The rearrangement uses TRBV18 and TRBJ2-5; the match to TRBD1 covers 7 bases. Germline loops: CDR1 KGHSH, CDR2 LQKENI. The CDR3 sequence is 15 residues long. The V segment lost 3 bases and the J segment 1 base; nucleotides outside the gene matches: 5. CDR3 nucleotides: TGTGCCAGCTCACCCCGACAGGGACCCCAAGAGACCCAGTACTTC. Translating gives CASSPRQGPQETQYF.

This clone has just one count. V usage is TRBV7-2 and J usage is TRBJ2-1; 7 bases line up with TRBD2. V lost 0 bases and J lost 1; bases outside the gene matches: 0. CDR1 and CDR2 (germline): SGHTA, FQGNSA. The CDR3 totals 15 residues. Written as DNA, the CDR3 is TGTGCCAGCAGCTTAGCGCGGGGGTCCTACAATGAGCAGTTCTTC. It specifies CASSLARGSYNEQFF.

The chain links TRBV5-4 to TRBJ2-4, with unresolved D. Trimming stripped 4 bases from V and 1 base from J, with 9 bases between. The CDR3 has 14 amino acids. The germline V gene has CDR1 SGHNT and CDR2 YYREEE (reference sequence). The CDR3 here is CASSLTEAKNIQYF. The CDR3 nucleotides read TGTGCCAGCAGCCTAACGGAGGCCAAAAACATTCAGTACTTC.

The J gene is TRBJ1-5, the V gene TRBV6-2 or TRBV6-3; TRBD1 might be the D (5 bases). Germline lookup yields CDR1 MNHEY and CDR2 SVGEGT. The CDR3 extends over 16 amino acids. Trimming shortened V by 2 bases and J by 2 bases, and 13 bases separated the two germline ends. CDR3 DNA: TGTGCCAGCAGTTACGGGGGGAGGAGCGGCAATCAGCCCCAGCATTTT. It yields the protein CASSYGGRSGNQPQHF.

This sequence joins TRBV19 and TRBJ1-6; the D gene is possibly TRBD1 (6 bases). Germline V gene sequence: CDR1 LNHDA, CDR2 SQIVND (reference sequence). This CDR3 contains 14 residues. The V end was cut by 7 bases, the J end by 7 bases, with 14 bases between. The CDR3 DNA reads TGTGCCAGTACCCAGACAGGATACAATTCACCCCTCCACTTT. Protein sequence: CASTQTGYNSPLHF.

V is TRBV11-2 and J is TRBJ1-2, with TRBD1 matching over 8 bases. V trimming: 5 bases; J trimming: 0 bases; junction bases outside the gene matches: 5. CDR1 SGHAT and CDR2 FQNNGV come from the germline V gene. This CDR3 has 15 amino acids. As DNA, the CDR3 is TGTGCCAGCAGCCCCGGACAGGGAGCTAACTATGGCTACACCTTC. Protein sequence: CASSPGQGANYGYTF.

This chain's CDR3 is CAAEGATDTQYF. The DNA of the CDR3 is TGTGCCGCGGAGGGCGCGACAGATACGCAGTATTTT. The rearrangement links TRBV6-5 to TRBJ2-3; TRBD2 is a possible D gene (6 bases). The CDR3 extends over 12 amino acids. Looked up from germline, CDR1 is MNHEY and CDR2 is SVGAGI. Trimming removed 11 bases at V and 3 bases at J, with 12 bases between.

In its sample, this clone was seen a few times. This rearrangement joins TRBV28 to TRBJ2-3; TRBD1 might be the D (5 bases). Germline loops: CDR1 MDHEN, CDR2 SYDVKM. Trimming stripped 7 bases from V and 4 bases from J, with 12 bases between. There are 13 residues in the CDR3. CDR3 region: CASTRIGADTQYF. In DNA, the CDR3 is TGTGCCAGCACAAGAATAGGGGCAGATACGCAGTATTTT. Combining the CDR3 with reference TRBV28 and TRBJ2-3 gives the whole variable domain DVKVTQSSRYLVKRTGEKVFLECVQDMDHENMFWYRQDPGLGLRLIYFSYDVKMKEKGDIPEGYSVSREKKERFSLILESASTNQTSMYLCASTRIGADTQYFGPGTRLTVL.

The CDR3 DNA reads as TGTGCCAGCAGCGTGCAGGGTTCCCCAAATTCACCCCTCCACTTT. Protein sequence: CASSVQGSPNSPLHF. This chain uses TRBV9 with TRBJ1-6; tentatively, D is TRBD1 (5 bases). This CDR3 is built from 15 residues. Germline-derived CDR1 and CDR2 are SGDLS and YYNGEE. Trimming pared 2 bases from V and 7 bases from J, leaving 13 bases between.

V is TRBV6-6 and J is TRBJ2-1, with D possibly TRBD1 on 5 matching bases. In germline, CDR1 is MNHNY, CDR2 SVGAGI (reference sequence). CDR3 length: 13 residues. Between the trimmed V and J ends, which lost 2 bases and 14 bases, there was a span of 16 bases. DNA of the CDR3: TGTGCCAGCAGTTACGGGCAGGGTGATGGGAAGTTCTTC. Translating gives CASSYGQGDGKFF.

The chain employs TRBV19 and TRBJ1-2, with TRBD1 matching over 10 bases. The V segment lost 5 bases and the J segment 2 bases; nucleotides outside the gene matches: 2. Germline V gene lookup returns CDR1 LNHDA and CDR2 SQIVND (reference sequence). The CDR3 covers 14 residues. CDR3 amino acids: CASSRDRGNYGYTF. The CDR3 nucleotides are TGTGCCAGTAGTCGGGACAGGGGAAACTATGGCTACACCTTC.

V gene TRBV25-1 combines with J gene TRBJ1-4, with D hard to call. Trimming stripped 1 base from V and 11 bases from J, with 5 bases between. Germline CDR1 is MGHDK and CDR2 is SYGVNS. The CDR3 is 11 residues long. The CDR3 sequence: CASSEFEKLFF. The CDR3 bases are TGTGCCAGCAGTGAATTCGAGAAACTGTTTTTT.